The next 15 T cell receptor beta chains were all read from a single sample in a study of blood T cell repertoires in COVID-19 (dated by TCRdb to 2020 to 2022). The receptor library was made with the immunoSEQ multiplex PCR assay. The clones in this table, taken by TCRdb from immuneACCESS, are in-frame only. Not every clone is retained; where verified, under half of the shortfall comes from an unresolved V gene, and the cause of the rest is unknown. This sample gives about 210,000 clones in total; around 80% of them show up just once. The ten largest make up roughly 6.7% of the sample. The source material was peripheral blood. Receptors originate from a woman in her 70s with acute or convalescent COVID-19.

V gene TRBV11-2 combines with J gene TRBJ2-3; no firm D call. Trimming left V 5 bases short and J 3 bases short, with 9 bases between. CDR1 is SGHAT and CDR2 is FQNNGV in the germline V gene. The CDR3 length is 13 residues. CDR3 loop: CASSPYGTDTQYF. The CDR3 region has the DNA TGTGCCAGCAGCCCCTACGGGACAGATACGCAGTATTTT.

The V call is TRBV10-3, the J call TRBJ2-2; 7 nucleotides align to TRBD1. Germline V CDR1 and CDR2: ENHRY, SYGVKD. The CDR3 contains 17 residues. V gave up 0 bases and J gave up 4 bases; unmatched junction bases: 8. The CDR3 loop reads CAISESRTGDFTGELFF. In nucleotides, the CDR3 is TGTGCCATCAGTGAGTCTAGGACAGGAGATTTCACCGGGGAGCTGTTTTTT.

The CDR3 protein is CASSVGLSTDTQYF. The CDR3 nucleotides read TGTGCCAGCTCCGTGGGGCTGTCCACAGATACGCAGTATTTT. This chain links TRBV9 with TRBJ2-3, with TRBD1 as a possible D gene (5 bases). This CDR3 region has 14 residues. The V end was cut by 7 bases, the J end by 2 bases, with 14 bases between. The germline V gene has CDR1 SGDLS and CDR2 YYNGEE.

The rearrangement uses TRBV21-1 and TRBJ2-5; the table's D gene call, TRBD2, was not cross checked with the DNA. TRBV21-1 is a pseudogene segment. The CDR3 consists of 20 residues. CDR3 protein: CASSKRTLAGGRMAQETQYF. The DNA for the CDR3 is TGTGCCAGCAGCAAACGGACTCTAGCGGGGGGCCGGATGGCCCAAGAGACCCAGTACTTC.

The chain carries TRBV18 and TRBJ1-4; D gene uncertain. The CDR3 covers 14 residues. CDR1 and CDR2 from the germline V gene are KGHSH and LQKENI. Trimming pared 2 bases from V and 3 bases from J, leaving 7 bases between. This chain's CDR3 is CASSPTGANEKLFF. In nucleotides, the CDR3 is TGTGCCAGCTCACCAACGGGTGCTAATGAAAAACTGTTTTTT.

The V call is TRBV5-1, the J call TRBJ2-3; the D is unclear. Germline CDR1 SGHRS, CDR2 YFSETQ. CDR3 length: 13 amino acids. Between the trimmed V and J ends, which lost 4 bases and 6 bases, there was a span of 12 bases. CDR3 sequence (DNA): TGCGCCAGCAGCCCCGAGAATTCGGATACGCAGTATTTT. Encoded protein: CASSPENSDTQYF. Looking up the rest from reference TRBV5-1 and TRBJ2-3 gives the full variable domain: KAGVTQTPRYLIKTRGQQVTLSCSPISGHRSVSWYQQTPGQGLQFLFEYFSETQRNKGNFPGRFSGRQFSNSRSEMNVSTLELGDSALYLCASSPENSDTQYFGPGTRLTVL.

This chain links TRBV3-1 (or the pseudogene TRBV3-2) with TRBJ1-6; TRBD1 matches 7 bases. Per germline, CDR1 LGHDT and CDR2 YNNKEL (reference sequence). The CDR3 covers 14 residues. With 0 bases clipped from V and 11 bases from J, the junction kept 4 bases outside the gene matches. The CDR3 reads CASSQERGRTPLHF. The CDR3 region has the DNA TGTGCCAGCAGCCAAGAAAGGGGGCGGACACCCCTCCACTTT.

J is TRBJ2-2 and V is TRBV6-2 or TRBV6-3; 11 nucleotides align to TRBD2. Germline trimming cut 0 bases from V and 10 bases from J; bases unmatched to any gene: 10. Germline V lookup: CDR1 MNHEY, CDR2 SVGEGT. There are 17 residues in the CDR3. The CDR3 region has the DNA TGTGCCAGCAGTTACTCGAGGCTAGCGGGGGGCCGCCCGGAGCTGTTTTTT. It translates to CASSYSRLAGGRPELFF.

This clone occurred once. J is TRBJ1-4 and V is TRBV30; possibly TRBD1 for D (5 bases). V was clipped by 2 bases and J by 0 bases, with 13 bases between them. Germline V gives CDR1 GTSNPN, CDR2 SVGIG (reference sequence). The CDR3 contains 16 residues. CDR3 residues: CAWSKNRLSTNEKLFF. In nucleotides, the CDR3 is TGTGCCTGGAGTAAGAACAGGCTTTCAACTAATGAAAAACTGTTTTTT.

The chain links TRBV12-5 to TRBJ2-7; weak D call: TRBD2 (5 bases). Germline values: CDR1 LGHNT, CDR2 FRNRAP. Trimming removed 5 bases at V and 2 bases at J, with 19 bases between. The CDR3 sequence is 16 residues long. CDR3 sequence: CASGVLLGRRTYEQYF. The CDR3 DNA sequence: TGTGCTAGTGGTGTATTACTAGGGAGACGGACCTACGAGCAGTACTTC.

The chain couples TRBV7-6 to TRBJ1-5; D ambiguous. The CDR3 covers 13 residues. Germline lookup yields CDR1 SGHVS and CDR2 FNYEAQ. V lost 1 base and J lost 9, with 10 bases in between. CDR3: CASSLDFNRPQHF. In DNA form, the CDR3 reads TGTGCCAGCAGCTTAGATTTTAATAGGCCCCAGCATTTT.

J is TRBJ2-5 and V is TRBV28; tentative D call: TRBD1 (6 bases). The CDR3 has 12 amino acids. Trimming left V 7 bases short and J 2 bases short, with 8 bases between. Germline V gene sequence: CDR1 MDHEN, CDR2 SYDVKM. In DNA, the CDR3 is TGTGCCAGCAATAGGGGGCAAGAGACCCAGTACTTC. It yields the protein CASNRGQETQYF.

The chain links TRBV5-6 to TRBJ2-2; 12 positions match TRBD1. The CDR3 sequence is 15 residues long. Germline CDR1 is SGHDT and CDR2 is YYEEEE. The V segment lost 0 bases and the J segment 6 bases; nucleotides outside the gene matches: 0. The CDR3: CASSLGDRGPGELFF. CDR3 bases: TGTGCCAGCAGCTTGGGGGACAGGGGGCCCGGGGAGCTGTTTTTT.

The V and J genes are TRBV5-1 and TRBJ2-5, with 8 bases matching TRBD1. After removal of 4 bases from V and 1 base from J, the junction contained 6 bases not matched to a gene. Germline CDR1 SGHRS, CDR2 YFSETQ. This CDR3 comprises 15 residues. The CDR3: CASSVSGTGQETQYF. The CDR3 coding sequence is TGCGCCAGCAGCGTGTCCGGGACAGGCCAAGAGACCCAGTACTTC.

The chain recombines TRBV10-3 with TRBJ2-7; maybe TRBD2 (7 bases). V lost 0 bases and J lost 5, with 17 bases in between. Germline CDR1 ENHRY, CDR2 SYGVKD. The CDR3 spans 16 residues. CDR3 sequence: CAISESTIGGGDEQYF. CDR3 nucleotide sequence: TGTGCCATCAGTGAGTCGACGATAGGCGGGGGCGACGAGCAGTACTTC.